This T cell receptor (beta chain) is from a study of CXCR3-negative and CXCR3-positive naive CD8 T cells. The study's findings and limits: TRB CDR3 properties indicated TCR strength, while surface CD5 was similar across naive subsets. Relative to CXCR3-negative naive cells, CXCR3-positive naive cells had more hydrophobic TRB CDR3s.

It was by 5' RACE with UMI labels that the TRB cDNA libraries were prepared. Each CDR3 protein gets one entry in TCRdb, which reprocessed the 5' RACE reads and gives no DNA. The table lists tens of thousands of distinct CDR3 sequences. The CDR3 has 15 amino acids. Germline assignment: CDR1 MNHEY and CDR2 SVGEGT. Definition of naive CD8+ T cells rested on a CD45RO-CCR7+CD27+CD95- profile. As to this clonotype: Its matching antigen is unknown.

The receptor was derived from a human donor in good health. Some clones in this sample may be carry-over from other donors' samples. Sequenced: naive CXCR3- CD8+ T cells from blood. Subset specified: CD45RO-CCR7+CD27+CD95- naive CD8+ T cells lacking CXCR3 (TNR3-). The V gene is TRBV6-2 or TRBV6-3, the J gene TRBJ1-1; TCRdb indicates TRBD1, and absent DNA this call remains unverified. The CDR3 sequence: CASSYPGNLNTEAFF.